This TCR beta chain was sequenced for a study of long-term antiretroviral therapy in people with HIV. The assay used was immunoSEQ (version v3.0), run at survey level. The data were produced by immunoSEQ multiplex PCR, yet TCRdb's version contains in-frame clones alone and is incomplete. The repertoire consists of about 22,000 clones, with more than 80% occurring once and the leading ten covering roughly 18%. Trimming took off 4 bases at V and 5 bases at J, with 11 bases between the two ends. Germline V gene data show CDR1 as ENHRY and CDR2 as SYGVKD. The CDR3 has 13 amino acids. Study observations and caveats: Dominant in the repertoire at all time points were clones expanded before ART. ART adherence, viral resistance and therapy changes went unrecorded.

As for this clone: Its antigen remains unknown.

The specimen comprised unsorted PBMCs, sampled 0.5 years before starting antiretroviral therapy. The source of this sequence is a man aged 35 to 55 with HIV. The chain recombines TRBV10-3 with TRBJ1-2, with unresolved D. CDR3 sequence reads: CAISGGPPYGYTF. The CDR3 DNA sequence: TGTGCCATCAGTGGAGGACCGCCTTATGGCTACACCTTC.